This entry lists 18 T cell receptor beta chains sequenced from one sample in a study of circulating CD8 cells and anti-PD-1 response in melanoma. TCR libraries were prepared from about 15 ng of total RNA with the QIAseq Immune Repertoire TCR panel. MiXCR, applied by TCRdb to the reads, yields one record per CDR3 protein. There are 450 to 600 distinct CDR3 sequences in the sample; roughly 7.1% occur only once, and around 35% lies in the top ten. Sorting of live CD3+CD8+TCRalphabeta+ cells by PD-1 and/or TIGIT gave four subsets. The sample here was CD8+ T cells from PBMCs, taken at baseline or after one month of anti-PD-1 therapy (not recorded which). Receptors originate from a human donor with melanoma.

Judged by abundance, this clonotype is large. J is TRBJ2-1 and V is TRBV25-1; the match to TRBD1 covers 7 bases. V lost 4 bases to trimming and J lost 3 bases; unmatched junction nucleotides: 18. CDR1 and CDR2 from the germline V gene are MGHDK and SYGVNS. CDR3 size: 19 residues. CDR3 in amino acids: CASSGERQMRGQHYNEQFF. As DNA, the CDR3 is TGTGCCAGCAGTGGCGAACGGCAGATGAGGGGACAGCACTACAATGAGCAGTTCTTC.

This clonotype is judged large. The chain joins TRBV27 to TRBJ2-7, with a weak D call TRBD1 (6 bases). CDR1 and CDR2 from the germline V gene are MNHEY and SMNVEV (reference sequence). The CDR3 is 14 residues long. Trimming stripped 5 bases from V and 1 base from J, with 12 bases between. CDR3 sequence: CASSPRQASYEQYF. CDR3 coding DNA: TGTGCCAGCAGTCCGCGACAGGCTTCCTACGAGCAGTACTTC.

By share, this clonotype ranks as large. The rearrangement joins TRBV25-1 to TRBJ2-7, with 10 bases fitting TRBD2. The trim removed 4 bases at V and 2 bases at J, leaving 5 bases unmatched. The CDR3 length is 15 residues. The germline V gene encodes CDR1 MGHDK and CDR2 SYGVNS. CDR3 amino acids: CASSATSGETYEQYF. DNA for the CDR3: TGTGCCAGCAGTGCCACTAGCGGGGAAACCTACGAGCAGTACTTC.

The chain uses TRBV24-1 and TRBJ2-1; the match to TRBD2 covers 9 bases. V trimming: 3 bases; J trimming: 4 bases; junction bases outside the gene matches: 9. This CDR3 has 17 amino acids. Germline assignment: CDR1 KGHDR and CDR2 SFDVKD. CDR3 DNA sequence: TGTGCCACCAGTGATCGACTTAGCGGGGGTTCTTACAATGAGCAGTTCTTC. It translates to CATSDRLSGGSYNEQFF.

Relative to its sample, this clonotype is large. The genes are TRBV18 and TRBJ2-3; 10 nucleotides agree with TRBD1. The germline V gene has CDR1 KGHSH and CDR2 LQKENI. Trimming at V came to 2 bases and at J to 4 bases, leaving 3 bases not matched to a gene. CDR3 size: 15 residues. The CDR3 sequence is CASSPGTGVADTQYF. The DNA for the CDR3 is TGTGCCAGCTCACCAGGGACAGGGGTAGCAGATACGCAGTATTTT.

Sample share makes this clonotype medium-sized. This chain's CDR3 is CASRPGTLVGGELFF. CDR3 bases: TGTGCCAGCCGTCCCGGGACACTTGTTGGCGGGGAGCTGTTTTTT. The rearrangement links TRBV19 to TRBJ2-2; possibly TRBD1 for D (6 bases). Trimming took 9 bases from V and 7 from J, leaving 21 bases between them. Germline-derived CDR1 and CDR2 are LNHDA and SQIVND (reference sequence). CDR3 length: 15 residues.

In its sample, this clonotype is medium-sized. The gene calls are TRBV29-1 and TRBJ2-1; possible D gene TRBD2, 6 bases. Trimming removed 4 bases from V and 3 bases from J, with 13 bases in between. The germline V gene has CDR1 SQVTM and CDR2 ANQGSEA. There are 14 residues in the CDR3. The CDR3 nucleotides are TGCAGCGTTGTAGGTAGCGGCTTCTACAATGAGCAGTTCTTC. Its protein product is CSVVGSGFYNEQFF.

This clonotype ranks as medium-sized. The V and J genes are TRBV4-3 and TRBJ2-2, with D perhaps matching TRBD1 or TRBD2 (6 bases each). Germline V CDR1 and CDR2: LGHNA, YSLEER. The CDR3 spans 17 residues. The ends were cut back, 0 bases at V and 5 bases at J, with 16 bases in the middle. The CDR3 nucleotides are TGCGCCAGCAGCCAAGATGTGCCAGGGGAGGATACCGGGGAGCTGTTTTTT. Residues: CASSQDVPGEDTGELFF.

In its sample, this clonotype is medium-sized (0.01 to 0.1%). The genes are TRBV27 and TRBJ2-7; TRBD2 matches at 8 bases. The CDR3 has 15 amino acids. In germline, CDR1 is MNHEY, CDR2 SMNVEV (reference sequence). With V trimmed by 4 bases and J by 2 bases, 7 bases remained unmatched. CDR3 loop: CASSYRGGRTYEQYF. CDR3 DNA: TGTGCCAGCAGTTACCGGGGGGGCAGAACCTACGAGCAGTACTTC.

Regarding this clonotype: Given a much more abundant clone one base away, this may be a read error. The chain combines TRBV28 with TRBJ2-7; 10 bases are a match to TRBD2. CDR3 length equals 16 residues. Germline values: CDR1 MDHEN, CDR2 SYDVKM. The CDR3 sequence is CASSFQTSGQSCEQYF. The CDR3 DNA sequence: TGTGCCAGCAGTTTCCAGACTAGCGGGCAGTCCTGCGAGCAGTACTTC.

The rearrangement joins TRBV19 to TRBJ2-1; 15 bases fit TRBD2. V was pared by 5 bases and J by 3 bases, with 5 bases of the junction left unmatched. The CDR3 consists of 17 residues. The germline gives CDR1 LNHDA, CDR2 SQIVND (reference sequence). The CDR3 loop reads CASSEGLAGGLYNEQFF. The CDR3 nucleotides read TGTGCCAGTAGTGAGGGACTAGCGGGAGGCCTCTACAATGAGCAGTTCTTC.

This clonotype is judged medium-sized (0.01 to 0.1%). The gene calls are TRBV14 and TRBJ2-7; D gene unclear. The CDR3 contains 12 residues. In germline, CDR1 is SGHDN, CDR2 FVKESK. V was cut by 4 bases and J by 3 bases, with 7 bases left in between. The CDR3 region is CASSPANYEQYF. Written as DNA, the CDR3 is TGTGCCAGCAGCCCGGCGAACTACGAGCAGTACTTC.

As regards this clonotype: A read error is possible here, since a much larger clone lies one base away. The rearrangement links TRBV2 to TRBJ1-4; D might be TRBD1 (6 bases). CDR3 length: 14 amino acids. CDR1 and CDR2 (germline): SNHLY, FYNNEI. In nucleotides, the CDR3 is TGTGCCAGCAGCGCCGGGGGCGATAATGAAAAACTGCTTTTT. Translation: CASSAGGDNEKLLF.

This clonotype rates as large. V gene TRBV28 combines with J gene TRBJ2-7; possibly TRBD2 for D (5 bases). V was trimmed by 7 bases and J by 5 bases, leaving 21 bases between them. Per germline, CDR1 MDHEN and CDR2 SYDVKM. This CDR3 comprises 15 residues. The DNA of the CDR3 is TGTGCCAGCACCTCCGGTCGGGGTAGGATCGACGAGCAGTACTTC. Protein product: CASTSGRGRIDEQYF. Complete variable domain (other parts from reference TRBV28 and TRBJ2-7): DVKVTQSSRYLVKRTGEKVFLECVQDMDHENMFWYRQDPGLGLRLIYFSYDVKMKEKGDIPEGYSVSREKKERFSLILESASTNQTSMYLCASTSGRGRIDEQYFGPGTRLTVT.

This clonotype rates as large. The chain links TRBV25-1 to TRBJ1-1; perhaps TRBD1 as D (5 bases). CDR3 length: 14 residues. Trimming stripped 5 bases from V and 4 bases from J, with 14 bases between. CDR1 and CDR2 (germline): MGHDK, SYGVNS. CDR3 coding DNA: TGTGCCAGCAGTCCAAAAACTGGGGGCACTGAAGCTTTCTTT. Its protein product is CASSPKTGGTEAFF.

This clonotype is deemed large. The chain links TRBV9 to TRBJ2-7; D is possibly TRBD1 (5 bases). V shed 4 bases and J shed 0 bases, with 17 bases lying between them. The CDR3 contains 16 residues. Germline V gene lookup returns CDR1 SGDLS and CDR2 YYNGEE. CDR3 bases: TGTGCCAGCAGCTCTTCCCCTGGGGCCAGCTCCTACGAGCAGTACTTC. Amino acid sequence: CASSSSPGASSYEQYF.

By proportion, this clonotype is large (0.1 to 1%). This sequence joins TRBV27 and TRBJ1-2; unclear D gene. Trimming left V 3 bases short and J 3 bases short, with 8 bases between. This CDR3 comprises 13 residues. Germline values: CDR1 MNHEY, CDR2 SMNVEV (reference sequence). The DNA for the CDR3 is TGTGCCAGCAGTTTCGGTAGGGACTATGGCTACACCTTC. Its translation: CASSFGRDYGYTF.

On this clonotype itself: A clone one base away is much larger, so this may be a read error. J is TRBJ2-7 and V is TRBV28; D is uncertain. V shed 7 bases and J shed 3 bases, with 16 bases lying between them. The CDR3 runs to 14 residues. Germline CDR1 is MDHEN and CDR2 is SYDVKM. CDR3 DNA: TGTGCCAGCAATCTTGGGTACAGTGGCTACGAGCAGTACTTC. Translating it yields CASNLGYSGYEQYF. The full variable domain, in which reference TRBV28 and TRBJ2-7 provide the parts outside the CDR3, is DVKVTQSSRYLVKRTGEKVFLECVQDMDHENMFWYRQDPGLGLRLIYFSYDVKMKEKGDIPEGYSVSREKKERFSLILESASTNQTSMYLCASNLGYSGYEQYFGPGTRLTVT.